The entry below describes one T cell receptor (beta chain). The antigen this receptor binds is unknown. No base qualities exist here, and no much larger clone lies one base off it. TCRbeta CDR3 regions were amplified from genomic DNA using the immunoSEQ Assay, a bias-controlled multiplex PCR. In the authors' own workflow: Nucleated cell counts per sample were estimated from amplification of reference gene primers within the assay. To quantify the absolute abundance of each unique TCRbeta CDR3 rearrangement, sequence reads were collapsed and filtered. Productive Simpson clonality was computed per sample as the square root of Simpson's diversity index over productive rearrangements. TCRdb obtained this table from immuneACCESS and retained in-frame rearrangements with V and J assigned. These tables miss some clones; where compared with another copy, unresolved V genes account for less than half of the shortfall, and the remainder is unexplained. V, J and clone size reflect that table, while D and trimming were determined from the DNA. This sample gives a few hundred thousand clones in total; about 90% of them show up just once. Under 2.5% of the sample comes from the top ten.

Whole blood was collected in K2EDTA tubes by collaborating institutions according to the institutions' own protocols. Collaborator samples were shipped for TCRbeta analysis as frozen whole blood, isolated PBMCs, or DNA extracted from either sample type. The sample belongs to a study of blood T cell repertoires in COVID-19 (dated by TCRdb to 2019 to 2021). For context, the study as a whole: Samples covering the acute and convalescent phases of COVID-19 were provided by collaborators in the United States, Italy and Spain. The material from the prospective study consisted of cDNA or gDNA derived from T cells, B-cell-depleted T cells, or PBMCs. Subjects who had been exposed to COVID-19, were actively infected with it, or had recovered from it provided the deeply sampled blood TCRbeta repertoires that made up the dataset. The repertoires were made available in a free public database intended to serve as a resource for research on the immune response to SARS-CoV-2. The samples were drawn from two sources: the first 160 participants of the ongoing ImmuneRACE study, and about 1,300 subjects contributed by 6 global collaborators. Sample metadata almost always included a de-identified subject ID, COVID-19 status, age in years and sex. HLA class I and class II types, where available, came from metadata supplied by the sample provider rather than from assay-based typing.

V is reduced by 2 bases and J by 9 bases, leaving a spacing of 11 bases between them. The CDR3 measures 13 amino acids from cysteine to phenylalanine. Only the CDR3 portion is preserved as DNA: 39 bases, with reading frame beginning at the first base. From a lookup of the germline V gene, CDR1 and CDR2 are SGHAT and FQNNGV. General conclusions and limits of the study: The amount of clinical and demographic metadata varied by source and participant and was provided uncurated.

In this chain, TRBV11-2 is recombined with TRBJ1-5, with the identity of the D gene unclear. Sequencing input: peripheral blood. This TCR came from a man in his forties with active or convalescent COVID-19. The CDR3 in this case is CASSLSPVRPQHF. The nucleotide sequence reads TGTGCCAGCAGCTTATCACCGGTACGGCCCCAGCATTTT.